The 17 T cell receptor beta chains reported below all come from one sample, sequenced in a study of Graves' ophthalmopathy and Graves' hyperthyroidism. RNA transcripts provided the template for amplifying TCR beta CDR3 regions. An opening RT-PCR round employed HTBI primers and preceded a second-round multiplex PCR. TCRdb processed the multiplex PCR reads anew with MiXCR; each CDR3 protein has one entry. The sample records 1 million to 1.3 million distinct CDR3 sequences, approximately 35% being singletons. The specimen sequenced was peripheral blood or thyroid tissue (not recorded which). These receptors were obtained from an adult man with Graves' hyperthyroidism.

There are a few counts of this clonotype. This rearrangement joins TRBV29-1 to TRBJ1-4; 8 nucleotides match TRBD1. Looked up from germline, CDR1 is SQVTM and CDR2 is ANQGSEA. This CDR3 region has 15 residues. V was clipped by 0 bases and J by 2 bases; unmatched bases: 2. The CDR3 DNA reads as TGCAGCGTTGAAGATACAGGGGGTACTAATGAAAAACTGTTTTTT. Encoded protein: CSVEDTGGTNEKLFF.

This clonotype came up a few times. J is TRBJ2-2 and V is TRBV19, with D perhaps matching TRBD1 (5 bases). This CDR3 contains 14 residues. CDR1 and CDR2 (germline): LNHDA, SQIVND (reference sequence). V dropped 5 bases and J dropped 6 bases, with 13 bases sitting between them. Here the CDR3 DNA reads TGTGCCAGTAGTTTAAATCAGGGTTCCGGGGAGCTGTTTTTT. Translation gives CASSLNQGSGELFF.

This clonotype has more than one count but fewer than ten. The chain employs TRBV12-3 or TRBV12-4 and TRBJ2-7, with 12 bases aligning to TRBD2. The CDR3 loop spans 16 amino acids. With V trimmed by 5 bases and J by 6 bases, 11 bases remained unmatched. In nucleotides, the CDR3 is TGTGCCAGCAGTCGTCAGCTAGCGGGAGGGCCTTCCGAGCAGTACTTC. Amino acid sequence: CASSRQLAGGPSEQYF.

Here the CDR3 DNA reads TGTGCCAGCAGCGCGCCCCAGACGGGCTACACCTTC. It yields the protein CASSAPQTGYTF. The chain carries TRBV7-2 and TRBJ1-2; no reliable D call. The V end lost 5 bases, the J end lost 8 bases, and 12 bases lay between the germline ends. This CDR3 comprises 12 residues. Germline values: CDR1 SGHTA, CDR2 FQGNSA.

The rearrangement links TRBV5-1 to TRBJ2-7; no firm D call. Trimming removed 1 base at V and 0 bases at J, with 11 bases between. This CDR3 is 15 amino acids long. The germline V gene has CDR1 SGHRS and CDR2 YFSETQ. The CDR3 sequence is CASSLLDVSSYEQYF. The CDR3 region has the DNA TGCGCCAGCAGCTTGTTGGACGTGAGCTCCTACGAGCAGTACTTC.

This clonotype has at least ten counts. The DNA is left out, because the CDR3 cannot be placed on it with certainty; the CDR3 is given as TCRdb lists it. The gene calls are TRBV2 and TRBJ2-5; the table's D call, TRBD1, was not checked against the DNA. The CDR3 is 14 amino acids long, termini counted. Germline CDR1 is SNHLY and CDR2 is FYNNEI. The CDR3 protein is CASSFWRGRETQYF.

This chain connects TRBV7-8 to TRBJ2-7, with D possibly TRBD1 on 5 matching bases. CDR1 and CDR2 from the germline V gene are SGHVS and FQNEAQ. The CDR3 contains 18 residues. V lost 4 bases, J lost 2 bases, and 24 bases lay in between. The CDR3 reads CASSSLTVVQSGTYEQYF. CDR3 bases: TGTGCCAGCAGCTCATTGACAGTGGTTCAATCAGGCACCTACGAGCAGTACTTC. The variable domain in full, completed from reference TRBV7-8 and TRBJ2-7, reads GAGVSQSPRYKVAKRGQDVALRCDPISGHVSLFWYQQALGQGPEFLTYFQNEAQLDKSGLPSDRFFAERPEGSVSTLKIQRTQQEDSAVYLCASSSLTVVQSGTYEQYFGPGTRLTVT.

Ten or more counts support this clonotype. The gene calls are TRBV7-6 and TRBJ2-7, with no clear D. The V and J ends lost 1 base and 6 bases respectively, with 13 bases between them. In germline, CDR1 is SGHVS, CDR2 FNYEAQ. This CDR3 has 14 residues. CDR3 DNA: TGTGCCAGCAGCTTAGACTGGGGTTCCGGCGAGCAGTACTTC. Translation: CASSLDWGSGEQYF.

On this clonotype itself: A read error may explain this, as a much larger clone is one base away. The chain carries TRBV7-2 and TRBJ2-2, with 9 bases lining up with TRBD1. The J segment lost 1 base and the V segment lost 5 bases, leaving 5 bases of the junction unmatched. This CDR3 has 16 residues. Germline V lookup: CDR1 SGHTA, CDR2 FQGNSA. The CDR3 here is CASSVDRGRNTGELFF. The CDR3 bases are TGTGCCAGCAGCGTAGACAGGGGGAGGAACACCGGGGAGCTGTTTTTT.

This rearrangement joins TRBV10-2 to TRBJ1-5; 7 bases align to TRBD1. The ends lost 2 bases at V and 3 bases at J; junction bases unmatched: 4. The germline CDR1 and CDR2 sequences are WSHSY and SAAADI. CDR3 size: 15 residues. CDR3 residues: CASSERDSDNQPQHF. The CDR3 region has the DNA TGCGCCAGCAGTGAGCGGGACAGTGACAATCAGCCCCAGCATTTT.

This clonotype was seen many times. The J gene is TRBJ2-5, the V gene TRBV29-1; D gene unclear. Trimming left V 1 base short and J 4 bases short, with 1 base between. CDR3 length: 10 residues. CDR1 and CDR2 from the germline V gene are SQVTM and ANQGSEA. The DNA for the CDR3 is TGCAGCGTTGAAGGAGAGACCCAGTACTTC. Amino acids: CSVEGETQYF.

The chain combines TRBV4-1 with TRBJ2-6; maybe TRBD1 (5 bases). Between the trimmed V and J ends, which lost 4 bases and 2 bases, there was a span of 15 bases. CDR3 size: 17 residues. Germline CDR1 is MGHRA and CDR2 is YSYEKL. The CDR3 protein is CASSLRQQRPGANVLTF. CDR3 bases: TGCGCCAGCAGCCTAAGACAGCAGAGGCCTGGGGCCAACGTCCTGACTTTC.

This CDR3 reads CASRKVTGPEAFF. The CDR3 DNA reads as TGTGCCAGCCGAAAGGTAACAGGGCCTGAAGCTTTCTTT. The rearrangement uses TRBV7-9 and TRBJ1-1; D is perhaps TRBD1 (6 bases). The CDR3 has 13 amino acids. V was pared by 8 bases and J by 6 bases, with 16 bases between. Germline CDR1 reads SEHNR; CDR2 reads FQNEAQ (reference sequence).

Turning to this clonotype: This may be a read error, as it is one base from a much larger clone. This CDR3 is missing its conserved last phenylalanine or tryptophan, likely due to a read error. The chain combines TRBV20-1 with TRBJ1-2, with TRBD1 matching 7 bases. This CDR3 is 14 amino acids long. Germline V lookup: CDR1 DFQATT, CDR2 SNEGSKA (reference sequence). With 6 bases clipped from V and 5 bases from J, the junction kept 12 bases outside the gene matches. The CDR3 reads CSARGPTGEYGYTL. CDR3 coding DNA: TGCAGTGCGAGGGGGCCAACAGGGGAGTATGGCTACACCCTC.

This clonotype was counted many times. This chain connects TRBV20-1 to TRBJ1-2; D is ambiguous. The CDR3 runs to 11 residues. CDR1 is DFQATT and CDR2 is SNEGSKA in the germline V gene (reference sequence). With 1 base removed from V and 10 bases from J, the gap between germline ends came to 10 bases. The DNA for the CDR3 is TGCAGTGCTAGAGGTCGATTGGACTACACCTTC. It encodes CSARGRLDYTF.

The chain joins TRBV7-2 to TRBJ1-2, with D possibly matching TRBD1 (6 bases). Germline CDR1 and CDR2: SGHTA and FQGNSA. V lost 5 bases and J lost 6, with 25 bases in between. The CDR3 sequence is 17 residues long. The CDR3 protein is CASSPRGRGTVSDGYTF. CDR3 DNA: TGTGCCAGCAGCCCGCGGGGCAGGGGAACTGTATCGGATGGCTACACCTTC.

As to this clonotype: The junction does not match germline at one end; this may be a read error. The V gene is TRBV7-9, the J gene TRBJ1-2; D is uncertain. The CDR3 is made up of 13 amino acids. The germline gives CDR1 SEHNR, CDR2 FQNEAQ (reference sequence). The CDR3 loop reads CASSFRGNYGNTF. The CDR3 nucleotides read TGTGCCAGCAGCTTCCGTGGTAACTATGGCAACACCTTC.